The rows below give T cell receptor beta chains drawn from one sample of a study of cytomegalovirus exposure and HLA in healthy donors. Here immunoSEQ multiplex PCR was the method, and the copy in TCRdb shows in-frame clones only, minus some. This sample has just over 150,000 clones, with about 73% found just once. The sequencing input was PBMCs. The receptors were sampled from a woman in her 40s in good health and CMV-seronegative. The CDR3 runs from the conserved cysteine through the conserved F or W. Each record gives: J gene, D gene, V gene, clone size, CDR3 protein, CDR3 DNA. A D gene is named only where the DNA matches it firmly. The size entry is marked missing in some rows and otherwise reads once, few, many or a size class.

TRBJ2-1 | - | TRBV21-1 | - | CASSKGGHDNEQFF | TGTGCCAGCAGCAAAGGAGGACATGACAATGAGCAGTTCTTC
TRBJ2-5 | - | TRBV5-1 | - | CASSLAAGSGETQYF | TGCGCCAGCAGCTTGGCGGCGGGGAGTGGGGAGACCCAGTACTTC
TRBJ2-3 | - | TRBV5-1 | - | CASSLAQTGDTQYF | TGCGCCAGTAGTCTAGCTCAGACGGGCGATACGCAGTATTTT
TRBJ2-2 | - | TRBV4-2 | - | CASSQEEGLSVGELFF | TGTGCCAGCAGCCAAGAGGAGGGACTCTCCGTCGGGGAGCTGTTTTTT
TRBJ1-2 | - | TRBV6-5 | - | CASSYSRSGLGYGYTF | TGTGCCAGCAGTTACTCGAGGTCAGGGCTAGGATATGGCTACACCTTC
TRBJ1-3 | - | TRBV5-8 | - | CASSRTAGATGELLF | TGTGCCAGCAGCCGAACTGCAGGGGCCACCGGGGAGCTGCTTTTT
TRBJ1-5 | TRBD1 | TRBV6-5 | - | CASSEDWDSQPQHF | TGTGCCAGCAGTGAAGACTGGGACAGTCAGCCCCAGCATTTT
TRBJ2-3 | TRBD1 | TRBV6-5 | - | CASTRQGLIDTQYF | TGTGCCAGCACCCGACAGGGCCTTATAGATACGCAGTATTTT
TRBJ1-5 | - | TRBV10-3 | - | CAIGDTNQLNQPQHF | TGTGCCATCGGGGACACCAATCAGCTTAATCAGCCCCAGCATTTT
TRBJ2-7 | - | TRBV19 | - | CASSYQGRPYEQYF | TGTGCCAGTAGTTACCAGGGAAGGCCCTACGAGCAGTACTTC
TRBJ2-7 | TRBD1 | TRBV7-9 | - | CASKSSGQVYEQYF | TGTGCCAGCAAGTCTTCGGGACAGGTCTACGAGCAGTACTTC
TRBJ1-5 | - | TRBV18 | - | CASSPIAANSNQPQHF | TGTGCCAGCTCACCAATTGCGGCTAATAGCAATCAGCCCCAGCATTTT
TRBJ2-1 | - | TRBV11-2 | - | CASSPTLPGIGEQFF | TGTGCCAGCAGCCCGACTCTGCCCGGTATAGGTGAGCAGTTCTTC
TRBJ2-2 | - | TRBV2 | - | CASSEIRGAAGELFF | TGTGCCAGCAGTGAAATCCGGGGGGCGGCCGGGGAGCTGTTTTTT
TRBJ1-2 | - | TRBV5-4 | once | CASSFGGAGGYTF | TGTGCCAGCAGCTTCGGCGGGGCGGGTGGCTACACCTTC
TRBJ1-4 | - | TRBV25-1 | - | CASSDQEGANEKLFF | TGTGCCAGCAGTGATCAAGAGGGGGCTAATGAAAAACTGTTTTTT
TRBJ2-2 | - | TRBV7-3 | - | CASSSPGGQDTGELFF | TGTGCCAGCAGCTCACCGGGGGGCCAGGACACCGGGGAGCTGTTTTTT
TRBJ2-4 | TRBD1 | TRBV2 | - | CASKGQGPNIQYF | TGTGCCAGCAAGGGACAGGGGCCCAACATTCAGTACTTC
TRBJ1-2 | TRBD1 | TRBV6-5 | - | CASSYGTGSVLGGYTF | TGTGCCAGCAGTTACGGGACAGGGTCGGTGTTGGGAGGCTACACCTTC
TRBJ2-1 | - | TRBV7-3 | - | CASRNIGGEQFF | TGTGCCAGCAGAAACATTGGAGGTGAGCAGTTCTTC
TRBJ1-2 | - | TRBV7-9 | - | CASSLYSNYGYTF | TGTGCCAGCAGCTTATACAGTAACTATGGCTACACCTTC
TRBJ2-1 | TRBD2 | TRBV28 | once | CASSPLAGEPYNEQFF | TGTGCCAGCAGCCCTCTAGCGGGGGAACCCTACAATGAGCAGTTCTTC
TRBJ2-7 | - | TRBV7-6 | - | CASSSGVTGPAEQYF | TGTGCCAGCAGCTCCGGTGTGACAGGACCGGCCGAGCAGTACTTC
TRBJ2-5 | TRBD2 | TRBV10-2 | - | CASTGLAGGPLKETQYF | TGCGCCAGCACCGGACTAGCGGGGGGGCCTTTAAAAGAGACCCAGTACTTC
TRBJ1-3 | TRBD1 | TRBV2 | - | CASRPTGGSGNTIYF | TGTGCCAGCAGGCCCACAGGGGGTTCTGGAAACACCATATATTTT
TRBJ1-5 | - | TRBV18 | - | CASSPTVSEDQPQHF | TGTGCCAGCTCACCCACGGTGTCGGAGGATCAGCCCCAGCATTTT
TRBJ2-3 | TRBD2 | TRBV7-6 | - | CASSLGASAGGRADTQYF | TGTGCCAGCAGCTTAGGGGCCTCGGCGGGGGGGCGGGCAGATACGCAGTATTTT
TRBJ2-7 | TRBD2 | TRBV6-5 | - | CASTKNGRPYEQYF | TGTGCCAGCACCAAGAACGGGAGGCCCTACGAGCAGTACTTC
TRBJ1-4 | TRBD1 | TRBV27 | - | CASSSGTAIMANNEKLFF | TGTGCCAGCAGTTCGGGGACAGCCATCATGGCCAATAATGAAAAACTGTTTTTT
TRBJ2-3 | TRBD1 | TRBV6-1 | few | CASSRQGKVTDTQYF | TGTGCCAGCAGTCGACAGGGGAAAGTCACAGATACGCAGTATTTT
TRBJ2-3 | TRBD2 | TRBV4-1 | - | CASSQERSAGGISTDTQYF | TGCGCCAGCAGCCAAGAACGTTCGGCGGGGGGCATTAGCACAGATACGCAGTATTTT
TRBJ2-2 | - | TRBV11-3 | - | CASSPPGSGTGELFF | TGTGCCAGCAGCCCCCCGGGCAGCGGCACCGGGGAGCTGTTTTTT
TRBJ2-7 | TRBD2 | TRBV19 | - | CASSMSSGGTSKQYF | TGTGCCAGTAGTATGTCTAGCGGGGGAACGTCGAAGCAGTACTTC
TRBJ2-7 | - | TRBV5-6 | few | CASSLAARRDGYEQYF | TGTGCCAGCAGCTTGGCCGCAAGGCGGGACGGCTACGAGCAGTACTTC
TRBJ1-1 | - | TRBV5-6 | once | CASSYFQGLFMNTEAFF | TGTGCCAGCAGCTATTTCCAGGGACTATTTATGAACACTGAAGCTTTCTTT
TRBJ2-7 | - | TRBV5-8 | few | CASSNHKGRGKYEQYF | TGTGCCAGCAGCAACCACAAAGGGAGAGGGAAGTACGAGCAGTACTTC
TRBJ1-2 | - | TRBV9 | - | CASSVDPGGNGYTF | TGTGCCAGCAGCGTAGATCCGGGGGGTAATGGCTACACCTTC